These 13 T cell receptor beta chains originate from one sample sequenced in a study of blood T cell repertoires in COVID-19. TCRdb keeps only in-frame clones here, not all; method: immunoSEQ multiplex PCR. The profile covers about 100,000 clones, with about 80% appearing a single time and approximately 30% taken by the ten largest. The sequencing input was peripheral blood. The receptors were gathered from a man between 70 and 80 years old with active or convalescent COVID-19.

For the CDR3, the DNA is TGTGCCAGCAGCCCGGGACTAGCGAGGGGCTACGAGCAGTACTTC. It encodes CASSPGLARGYEQYF. The chain uses TRBV11-3 and TRBJ2-7; 10 bases match TRBD2. The CDR3 has 15 residues. Germline values: CDR1 SGHNT, CDR2 YENEEA. After removal of 5 bases from V and 3 bases from J, the junction contained 7 bases not matched to a gene.

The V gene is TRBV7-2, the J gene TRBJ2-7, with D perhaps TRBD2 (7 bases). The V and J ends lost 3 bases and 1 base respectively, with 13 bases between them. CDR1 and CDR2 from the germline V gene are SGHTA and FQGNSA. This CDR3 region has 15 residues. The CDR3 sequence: CASSFWGGGSYEQYF. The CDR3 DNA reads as TGTGCCAGCAGCTTCTGGGGGGGCGGATCCTACGAGCAGTACTTC.

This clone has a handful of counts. This CDR3 reads CASSEIETFNYGYTF. Written as DNA, the CDR3 is TGTGCCAGCAGTGAAATAGAGACTTTTAACTATGGCTACACCTTC. The rearrangement links TRBV6-1 to TRBJ1-2; D not resolved. This CDR3 region has 15 residues. Germline V gene data show CDR1 as MNHNS and CDR2 as SASEGT. V dropped 2 bases and J dropped 1 base, with 11 bases sitting between them.

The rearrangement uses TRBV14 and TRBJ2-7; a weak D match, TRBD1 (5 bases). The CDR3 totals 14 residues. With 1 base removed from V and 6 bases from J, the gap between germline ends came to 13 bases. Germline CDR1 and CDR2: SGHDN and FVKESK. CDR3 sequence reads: CASSQVQGRSEQYF. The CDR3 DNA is TGTGCCAGCAGCCAAGTTCAGGGTAGGAGCGAGCAGTACTTC.

CDR3 loop: CASPGLRSYNEQFF. CDR3 DNA: TGCGCCAGCCCGGGACTGCGCTCCTACAATGAGCAGTTCTTC. The chain employs TRBV10-1 and TRBJ2-1, with a weak D call TRBD2 (6 bases). In germline, CDR1 is WNHNN, CDR2 SYGVQD (reference sequence). The CDR3 loop spans 14 amino acids. Trimming removed 8 bases from V and 0 bases from J, with 11 bases in between.

The CDR3 loop is CASRRQGNQPQHF. The CDR3 region has the DNA TGTGCCAGCAGGAGACAGGGCAATCAGCCCCAGCATTTT. The V call is TRBV28, the J call TRBJ1-5; TRBD1 might be the D (6 bases). CDR3 size: 13 residues. V lost 6 bases to trimming and J lost 2 bases, with 8 bases between them. Germline V gives CDR1 MDHEN, CDR2 SYDVKM. The whole variable domain, remainder taken from reference TRBV28 and TRBJ1-5, is DVKVTQSSRYLVKRTGEKVFLECVQDMDHENMFWYRQDPGLGLRLIYFSYDVKMKEKGDIPEGYSVSREKKERFSLILESASTNQTSMYLCASRRQGNQPQHFGDGTRLSIL.

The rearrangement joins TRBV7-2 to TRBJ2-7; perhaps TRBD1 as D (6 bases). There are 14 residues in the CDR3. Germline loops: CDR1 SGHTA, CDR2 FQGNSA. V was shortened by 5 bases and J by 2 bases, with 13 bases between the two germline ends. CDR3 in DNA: TGTGCCAGCAGCCCGCGGCAGGGGACCTACGAGCAGTACTTC. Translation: CASSPRQGTYEQYF. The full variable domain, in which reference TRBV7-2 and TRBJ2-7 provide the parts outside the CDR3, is GAGVSQSPSNKVTEKGKDVELRCDPISGHTALYWYRQSLGQGLEFLIYFQGNSAPDKSGLPSDRFSAERTGGSVSTLTIQRTQQEDSAVYLCASSPRQGTYEQYFGPGTRLTVT.

The CDR3 spells CASSVGTVPYNEQFF. The CDR3 DNA sequence: TGTGCCAGCAGCGTAGGGACAGTTCCCTACAATGAGCAGTTCTTC. The chain combines TRBV9 with TRBJ2-1; tentatively, D is TRBD1 (6 bases). This CDR3 comprises 15 residues. CDR1 is SGDLS, CDR2 YYNGEE, per germline. V lost 0 bases, J lost 2 bases, and 9 bases lay in between.

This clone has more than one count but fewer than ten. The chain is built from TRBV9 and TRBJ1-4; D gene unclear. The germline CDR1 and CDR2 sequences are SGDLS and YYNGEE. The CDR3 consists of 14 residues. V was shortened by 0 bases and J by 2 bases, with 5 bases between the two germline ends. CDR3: CASSVAGTNEKLFF. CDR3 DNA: TGTGCCAGCAGCGTAGCCGGGACTAATGAAAAACTGTTTTTT.

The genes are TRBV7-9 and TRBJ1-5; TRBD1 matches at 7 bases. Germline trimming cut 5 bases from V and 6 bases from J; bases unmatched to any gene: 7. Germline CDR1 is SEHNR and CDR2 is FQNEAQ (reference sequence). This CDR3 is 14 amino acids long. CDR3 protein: CASSLGQSGQPQHF. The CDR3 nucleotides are TGTGCCAGCAGCCTGGGACAGTCAGGTCAGCCCCAGCATTTT.

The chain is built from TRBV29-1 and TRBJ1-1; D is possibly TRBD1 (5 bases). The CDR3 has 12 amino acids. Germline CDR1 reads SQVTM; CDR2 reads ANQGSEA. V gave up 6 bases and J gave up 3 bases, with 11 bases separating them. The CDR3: CSVTQAYTEAFF. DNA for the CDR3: TGCAGCGTCACACAGGCCTACACTGAAGCTTTCTTT.

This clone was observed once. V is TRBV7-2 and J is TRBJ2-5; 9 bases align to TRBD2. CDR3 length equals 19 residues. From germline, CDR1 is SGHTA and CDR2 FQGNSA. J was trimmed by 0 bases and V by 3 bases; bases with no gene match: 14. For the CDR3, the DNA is TGTGCCAGCAGCTTGGGGGTAATAGCGGGAGAAGGGTACCAAGAGACCCAGTACTTC. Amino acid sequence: CASSLGVIAGEGYQETQYF.

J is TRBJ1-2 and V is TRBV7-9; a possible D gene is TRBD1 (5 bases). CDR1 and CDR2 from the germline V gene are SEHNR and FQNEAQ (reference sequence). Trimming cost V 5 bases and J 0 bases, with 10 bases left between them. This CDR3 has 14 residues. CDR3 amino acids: CASSDQGSNYGYTF. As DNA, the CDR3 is TGTGCCAGCAGCGACCAGGGTTCTAACTATGGCTACACCTTC.